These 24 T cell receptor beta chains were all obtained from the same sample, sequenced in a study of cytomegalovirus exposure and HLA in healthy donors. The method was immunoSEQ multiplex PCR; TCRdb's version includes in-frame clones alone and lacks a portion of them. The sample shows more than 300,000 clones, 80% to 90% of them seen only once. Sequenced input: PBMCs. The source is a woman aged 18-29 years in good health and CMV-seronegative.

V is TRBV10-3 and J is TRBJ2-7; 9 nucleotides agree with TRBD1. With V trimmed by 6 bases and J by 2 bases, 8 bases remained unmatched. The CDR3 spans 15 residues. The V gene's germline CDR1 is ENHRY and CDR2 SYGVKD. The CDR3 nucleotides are TGTGCCATCAGCTTAGAGGGACAGGGAACCTACGAGCAGTACTTC. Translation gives CAISLEGQGTYEQYF.

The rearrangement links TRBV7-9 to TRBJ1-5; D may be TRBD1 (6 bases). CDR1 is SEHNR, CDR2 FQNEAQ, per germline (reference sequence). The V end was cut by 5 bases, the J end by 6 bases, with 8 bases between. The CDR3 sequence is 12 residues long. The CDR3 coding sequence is TGTGCCAGCAGCCAAGGGGGTCAGCCCCAGCATTTT. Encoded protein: CASSQGGQPQHF.

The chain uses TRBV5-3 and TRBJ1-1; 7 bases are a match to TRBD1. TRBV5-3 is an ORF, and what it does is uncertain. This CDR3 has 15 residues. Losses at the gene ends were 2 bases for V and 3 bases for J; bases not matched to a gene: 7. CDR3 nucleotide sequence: TGTGCCAGAAGCTTACAGGGGTTTCTGTACACTGAAGCTTTCTTT. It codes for CARSLQGFLYTEAFF.

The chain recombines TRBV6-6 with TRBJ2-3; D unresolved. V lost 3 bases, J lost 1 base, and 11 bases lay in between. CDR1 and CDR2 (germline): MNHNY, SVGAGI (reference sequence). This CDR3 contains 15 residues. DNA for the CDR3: TGTGCCAGCAGTTATTCTGACTTCCGCACAGATACGCAGTATTTT. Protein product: CASSYSDFRTDTQYF.

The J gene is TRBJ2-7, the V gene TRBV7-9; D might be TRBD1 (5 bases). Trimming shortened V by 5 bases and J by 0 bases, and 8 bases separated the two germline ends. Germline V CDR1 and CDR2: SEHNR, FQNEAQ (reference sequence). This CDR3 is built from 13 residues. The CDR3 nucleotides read TGTGCCAGCAGCGCAGGGAACTCCTACGAGCAGTACTTC. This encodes CASSAGNSYEQYF. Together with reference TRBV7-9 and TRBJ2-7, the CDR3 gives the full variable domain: DTGVSQNPRHKITKRGQNVTFRCDPISEHNRLYWYRQTLGQGPEFLTYFQNEAQLEKSRLLSDRFSAERPKGSFSTLEIQRTEQGDSAMYLCASSAGNSYEQYFGPGTRLTVT.

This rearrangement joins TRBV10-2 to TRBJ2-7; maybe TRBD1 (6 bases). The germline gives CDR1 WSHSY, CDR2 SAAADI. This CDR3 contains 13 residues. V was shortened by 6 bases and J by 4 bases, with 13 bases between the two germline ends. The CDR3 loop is CASSSTGLYEQYF. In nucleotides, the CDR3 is TGCGCCAGCAGCTCAACAGGGTTATACGAGCAGTACTTC.

CDR3 DNA: TGTGCCAGCAGTTACAGGGGGTTGCATGGCTACACCTTC. It is translated as CASSYRGLHGYTF. The chain carries TRBV27 and TRBJ1-2, with 8 positions matching TRBD1. V lost 4 bases to trimming and J lost 6 bases; unmatched junction nucleotides: 4. The CDR3 is 13 residues long. Germline V gives CDR1 MNHEY, CDR2 SMNVEV (reference sequence).

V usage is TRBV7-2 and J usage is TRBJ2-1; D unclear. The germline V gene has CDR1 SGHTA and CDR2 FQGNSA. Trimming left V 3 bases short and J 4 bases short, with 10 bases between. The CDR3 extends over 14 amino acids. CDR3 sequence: CASSFAGRYNEQFF. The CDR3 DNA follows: TGTGCCAGCAGCTTTGCCGGTCGTTACAATGAGCAGTTCTTC.

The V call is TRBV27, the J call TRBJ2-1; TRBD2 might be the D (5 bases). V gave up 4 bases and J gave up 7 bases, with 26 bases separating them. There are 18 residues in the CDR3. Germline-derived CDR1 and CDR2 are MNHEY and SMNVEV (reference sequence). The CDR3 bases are TGTGCCAGCAGTTCCCCCCAGCAACTAGTTGAAGTCGGGAATGAGCAGTTCTTC. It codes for CASSSPQQLVEVGNEQFF.

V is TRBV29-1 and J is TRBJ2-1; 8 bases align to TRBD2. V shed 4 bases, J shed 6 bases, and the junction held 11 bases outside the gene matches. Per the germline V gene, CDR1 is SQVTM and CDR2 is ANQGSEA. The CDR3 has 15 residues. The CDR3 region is CSVALDGRATNEQFF. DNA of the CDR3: TGCAGCGTTGCCCTCGACGGGAGGGCCACCAATGAGCAGTTCTTC.

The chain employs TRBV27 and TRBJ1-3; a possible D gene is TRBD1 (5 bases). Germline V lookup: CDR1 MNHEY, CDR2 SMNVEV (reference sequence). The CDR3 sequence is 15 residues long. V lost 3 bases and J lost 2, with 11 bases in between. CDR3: CASSLAAGAGNTIYF. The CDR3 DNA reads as TGTGCCAGCAGTTTGGCCGCGGGGGCTGGAAACACCATATATTTT.

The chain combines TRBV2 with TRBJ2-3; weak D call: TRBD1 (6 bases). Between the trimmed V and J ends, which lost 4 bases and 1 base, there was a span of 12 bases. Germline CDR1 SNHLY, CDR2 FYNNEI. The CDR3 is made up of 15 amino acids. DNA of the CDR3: TGTGCCAGCAGTGGACAGGCTGCGGGCACAGATACGCAGTATTTT. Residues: CASSGQAAGTDTQYF.

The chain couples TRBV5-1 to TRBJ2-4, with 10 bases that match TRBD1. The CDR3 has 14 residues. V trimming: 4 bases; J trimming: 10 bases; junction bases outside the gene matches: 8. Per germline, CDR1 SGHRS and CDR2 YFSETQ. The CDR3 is CASSTGTGVVIQYF. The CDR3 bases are TGCGCCAGCAGCACCGGGACAGGGGTCGTGATTCAGTACTTC.

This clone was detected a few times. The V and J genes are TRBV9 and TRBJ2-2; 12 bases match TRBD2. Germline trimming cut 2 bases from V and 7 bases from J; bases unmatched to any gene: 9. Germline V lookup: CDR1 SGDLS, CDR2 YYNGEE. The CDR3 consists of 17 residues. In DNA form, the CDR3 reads TGTGCCAGCAGCGTTCGACTAGCGGGGGCCGGGAGCGGGGAGCTGTTTTTT. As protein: CASSVRLAGAGSGELFF.

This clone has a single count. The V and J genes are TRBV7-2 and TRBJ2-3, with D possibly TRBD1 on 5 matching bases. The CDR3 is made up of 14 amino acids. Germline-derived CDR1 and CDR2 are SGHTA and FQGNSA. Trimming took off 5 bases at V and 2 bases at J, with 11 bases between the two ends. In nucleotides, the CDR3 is TGTGCCAGCAGCCCAAGACAGATCACAGATACGCAGTATTTT. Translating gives CASSPRQITDTQYF.

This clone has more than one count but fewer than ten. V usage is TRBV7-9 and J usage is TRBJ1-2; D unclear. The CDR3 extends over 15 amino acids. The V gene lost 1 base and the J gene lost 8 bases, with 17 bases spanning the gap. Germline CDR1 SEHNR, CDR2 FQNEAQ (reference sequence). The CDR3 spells CASSLVISGARGYTF. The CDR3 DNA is TGTGCCAGCAGCTTAGTAATTTCGGGAGCTAGGGGCTACACCTTC. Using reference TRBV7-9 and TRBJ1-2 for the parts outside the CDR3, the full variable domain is DTGVSQNPRHKITKRGQNVTFRCDPISEHNRLYWYRQTLGQGPEFLTYFQNEAQLEKSRLLSDRFSAERPKGSFSTLEIQRTEQGDSAMYLCASSLVISGARGYTFGSGTRLTVV.

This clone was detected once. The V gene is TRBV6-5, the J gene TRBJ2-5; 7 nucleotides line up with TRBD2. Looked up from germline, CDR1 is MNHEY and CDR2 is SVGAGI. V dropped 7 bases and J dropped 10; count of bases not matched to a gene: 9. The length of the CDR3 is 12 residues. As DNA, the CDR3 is TGTGCCAGCACTGAAGCGGGACCGGACCAGTACTTC. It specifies CASTEAGPDQYF.

The CDR3 DNA reads TGTGCCAGCAGAAAACCGGGACAGGGATTAAACTATGGCTACACCTTC. Amino acids: CASRKPGQGLNYGYTF. The chain is built from TRBV11-2 and TRBJ1-2; the match to TRBD1 covers 9 bases. CDR3 length equals 16 residues. With V trimmed by 6 bases and J by 2 bases, 10 bases remained unmatched. Germline lookup yields CDR1 SGHAT and CDR2 FQNNGV.

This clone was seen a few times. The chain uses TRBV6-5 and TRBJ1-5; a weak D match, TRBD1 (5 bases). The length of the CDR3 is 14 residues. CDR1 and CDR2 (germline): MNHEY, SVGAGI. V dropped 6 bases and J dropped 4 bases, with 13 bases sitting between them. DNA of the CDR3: TGTGCCAGCAGCCGCTCTGGGGGGAATCAGCCCCAGCATTTT. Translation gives CASSRSGGNQPQHF.

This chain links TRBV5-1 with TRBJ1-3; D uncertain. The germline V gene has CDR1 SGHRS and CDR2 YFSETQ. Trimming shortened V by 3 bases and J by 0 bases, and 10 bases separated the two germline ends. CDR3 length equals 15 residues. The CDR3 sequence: CASSSDFTSGNTIYF. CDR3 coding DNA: TGCGCCAGCAGCTCCGACTTCACCTCTGGAAACACCATATATTTT.

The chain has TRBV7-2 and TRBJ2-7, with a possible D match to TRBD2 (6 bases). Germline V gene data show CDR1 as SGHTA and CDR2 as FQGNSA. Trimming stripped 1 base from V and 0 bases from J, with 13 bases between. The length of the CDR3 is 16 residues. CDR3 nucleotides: TGTGCCAGCAGCTTAGTTGGCGGGGCAAGCTCCTACGAGCAGTACTTC. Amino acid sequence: CASSLVGGASSYEQYF.

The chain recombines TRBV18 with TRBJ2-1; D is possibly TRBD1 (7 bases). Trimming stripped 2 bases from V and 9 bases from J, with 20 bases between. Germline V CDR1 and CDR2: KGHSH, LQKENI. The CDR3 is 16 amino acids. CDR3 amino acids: CASSPSLAQGRFEQFF. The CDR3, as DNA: TGTGCCAGCTCACCAAGTTTAGCACAGGGGAGGTTTGAGCAGTTCTTC. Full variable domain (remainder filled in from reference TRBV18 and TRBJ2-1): NAGVMQNPRHLVRRRGQEARLRCSPMKGHSHVYWYRQLPEEGLKFMVYLQKENIIDESGMPKERFSAEFPKEGPSILRIQQVVRGDSAAYFCASSPSLAQGRFEQFFGPGTRLTVL.

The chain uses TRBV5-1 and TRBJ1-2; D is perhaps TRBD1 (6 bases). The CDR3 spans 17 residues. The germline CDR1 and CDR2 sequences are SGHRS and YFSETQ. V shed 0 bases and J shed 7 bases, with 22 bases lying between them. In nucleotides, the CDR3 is TGCGCCAGCAGCTTGGCGTATCCGGGACACCCTTGGGGTGGCTACACCTTC. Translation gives CASSLAYPGHPWGGYTF.

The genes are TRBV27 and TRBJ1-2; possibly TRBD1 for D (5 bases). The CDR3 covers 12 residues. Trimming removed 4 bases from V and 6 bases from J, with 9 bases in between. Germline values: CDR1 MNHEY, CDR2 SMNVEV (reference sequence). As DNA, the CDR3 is TGTGCCAGCAGTTCTGCAGGGAATGGCTACACCTTC. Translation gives CASSSAGNGYTF.